The rows below give T cell receptor beta chains drawn from one sample of a study of tumor T cells in aggressive B-cell lymphoma. TCRdb's copy holds only in-frame clones and misses some; the assay was immunoSEQ multiplex PCR. The sample carries under 6,500 clones, around 82% recorded once. The sample comprised tumor tissue. These receptors were taken from an adult with diffuse large B cell lymphoma. Each CDR3 is given with its conserved first and last residue. The order of the fields is D gene, J gene, V gene, clone size, CDR3 protein, CDR3 DNA. D genes are given only for firm matches. Some rows mark clone size as missing; the rest say once, few, many or name a class of expanded clone.

>TRBD1|TRBJ1-1|TRBV28|-
CASSQGGPYTEAFF
TGTGCCAGCAGCCAAGGGGGCCCTTACACTGAAGCTTTCTTT
>-|TRBJ2-1|TRBV27|few
CASSPRGLYNEQFF
TGTGCCAGCAGTCCAAGGGGACTGTACAATGAGCAGTTCTTC
>TRBD2|TRBJ2-7|TRBV18|-
CASSPGGRSYEQYF
TGTGCCAGCTCACCGGGCGGGAGGAGCTACGAGCAGTACTTC
>-|TRBJ1-2|TRBV27|once
CASSLSPGSGYTF
TGTGCCAGCAGTTTATCCCCGGGAAGTGGCTACACCTTC
>TRBD1|TRBJ1-3|TRBV6-1|-
CASSERGQGAWGNTIYF
TGTGCCAGCAGTGAAAGAGGACAGGGGGCTTGGGGAAACACCATATATTTT
>-|TRBJ1-2|TRBV6-5|once
CASRGADNYGYTF
TGTGCCAGCAGGGGCGCTGATAACTATGGCTACACCTTC
>TRBD2|TRBJ2-7|TRBV9|few
CASSPGTSGSYEQYF
TGTGCCAGCAGCCCCGGGACTAGCGGCTCCTACGAGCAGTACTTC
>TRBD2|TRBJ2-2|TRBV4-3|-
CASSQVASGITGELFF
TGCGCTAGCAGCCAAGTGGCTAGCGGGATTACCGGGGAGCTGTTTTTT
>-|TRBJ1-4|TRBV5-6|-
CASSPFRDSHEKLFF
TGTGCCAGCAGCCCTTTTCGAGACAGCCATGAAAAACTGTTTTTT
>-|TRBJ2-2|TRBV19|-
CASSLRTTGAGELFF
TGTGCCAGTAGCCTGCGTACAACTGGAGCGGGGGAGCTGTTTTTT
>-|TRBJ2-7|TRBV9|-
CASSRGLYGEQYF
TGTGCCAGCAGTAGGGGACTTTACGGCGAGCAGTACTTC
>-|TRBJ2-5|TRBV18|-
CASSPGTQETQYF
TGTGCCAGCTCACCTGGGACTCAAGAGACCCAGTACTTC
>-|TRBJ1-3|TRBV7-9|-
CASSLARERLSGNTIYF
TGTGCCAGCAGCTTAGCGCGGGAGCGACTTTCTGGAAACACCATATATTTT
>TRBD1|TRBJ2-7|TRBV18|-
CASSPRQGGEQYF
TGTGCCAGCTCACCTCGACAGGGTGGGGAGCAGTACTTC
>-|TRBJ2-2|TRBV27|-
CASSLSGQFPLFF
TGTGCCAGCAGTTTATCGGGACAATTCCCGCTGTTTTTT
>-|TRBJ2-7|TRBV28|-
CASRTGNVYEQYF
TGTGCCAGCAGAACAGGGAATGTCTACGAGCAGTACTTC
>TRBD1|TRBJ1-2|TRBV10-3|-
CAINARDRAEGYTF
TGTGCCATCAATGCAAGGGACAGGGCTGAGGGCTACACCTTC
>TRBD2|TRBJ2-5|TRBV9|few
CASGLAGGRGETQYF
TGTGCCAGCGGACTAGCGGGAGGGCGTGGGGAGACCCAGTACTTC
>TRBD1|TRBJ1-1|TRBV19|-
CASSSGGSDTEAFF
TGTGCCAGTAGTTCAGGGGGTTCGGACACTGAAGCTTTCTTT
>-|TRBJ2-7|TRBV28|-
CASRVTGTYEQYF
TGTGCCAGCAGAGTGACAGGCACCTACGAGCAGTACTTC
>-|TRBJ2-3|TRBV6-7|-
CASSFQSSTDTQYF
TGTGCCAGCAGTTTTCAGTCTAGCACAGATACGCAGTATTTT
>TRBD2|TRBJ2-3|TRBV28|-
CASSSLAGEADTQYF
TGTGCCAGCAGTTCACTAGCGGGAGAGGCAGATACGCAGTATTTT
>-|TRBJ1-2|TRBV4-2|-
CASSQGRGYTF
TGTGCCAGTAGCCAAGGTCGTGGCTACACCTTC
>-|TRBJ2-5|TRBV7-9|-
CASSLWAEETQYF
TGTGCCAGCAGCTTATGGGCAGAAGAGACCCAGTACTTC
>-|TRBJ1-4|TRBV5-1|-
CASSLGENEKLFF
TGCGCCAGCAGCTTGGGGGAGAATGAAAAACTGTTTTTT
>TRBD2|TRBJ2-1|TRBV29-1|-
CSAETSGRASEQFF
TGCAGCGCCGAAACTAGCGGGAGGGCGTCTGAGCAGTTCTTC
>-|TRBJ2-7|TRBV28|-
CASSFQAGGRQYF
TGTGCCAGCAGTTTTCAGGCAGGGGGGCGGCAGTACTTC
>-|TRBJ2-1|TRBV5-1|once
CASSKSESGPYNEQFF
TGCGCCAGCAGCAAGAGTGAGTCAGGGCCCTACAATGAGCAGTTCTTC
>TRBD1|TRBJ1-5|TRBV6-6|-
CASRLRPGQVNQPQHF
TGTGCCAGCAGACTTAGACCGGGACAGGTTAATCAGCCCCAGCATTTT
>-|TRBJ1-1|TRBV4-3|-
CASSQDWGETEAFF
TGCGCCAGCAGCCAAGATTGGGGGGAGACTGAAGCTTTCTTT
>-|TRBJ1-3|TRBV5-4|-
CASSMDISGNTIYF
TGTGCCAGCAGCATGGACATTTCTGGAAACACCATATATTTT
>-|TRBJ1-1|TRBV7-2|-
CASSLGGSRAFF
TGTGCCAGCAGCTTAGGCGGTTCTAGAGCTTTCTTT
>-|TRBJ2-7|TRBV5-6|few
CASSEGPRGSEQYF
TGTGCCAGCAGCGAGGGGCCCCGGGGGTCCGAGCAGTACTTC
>TRBD1|TRBJ1-5|TRBV23-1|few
CASILWTGRYSNQPQHF
TGCGCCAGCATCCTCTGGACAGGACGGTATAGCAATCAGCCCCAGCATTTT
>TRBD2|TRBJ2-2|TRBV10-3|-
CAITGLAGSNTGELFF
TGTGCCATCACCGGACTAGCGGGATCGAACACCGGGGAGCTGTTTTTT